This entry is about one T cell receptor beta chain. How the authors handled the data: Estimated nucleated cell counts came from reference gene primer amplification. This table comes from immunoSEQ multiplex PCR, and its TCRdb copy is limited to in-frame clones, with some not included. V and J calls and clone size are copied from that table; D and trimming were computed from the DNA. The repertoire holds about 260,000 clones, with 80% to 90% as singletons. This entry is derived from a study of blood T cell repertoires in COVID-19. On the study more broadly: From the United States, Italy and Spain came samples of acute and convalescent COVID-19. The cDNA or gDNA used as material had been derived from T cells, B-cell-depleted T cells, or PBMCs.

Trimming cost V 0 bases and J 2 bases, with 12 bases left between them. This CDR3 has 15 amino acids. Germline V lookup: CDR1 SGHNT, CDR2 YYREEE (reference sequence). The sequenced sample was peripheral blood. The chain combines TRBV5-4 with TRBJ2-7; D may be TRBD1 (6 bases). The TCR sequence derives from a woman in her forties or fifties with acute or convalescent COVID-19. The CDR3: CASSLAGTLPYEQYF. The CDR3 nucleotides read TGTGCCAGCAGCTTGGCCGGGACACTCCCCTACGAGCAGTACTTC.